This passage covers 26 T cell receptor beta chains from one sample sequenced in a study of CXCR3-negative and CXCR3-positive naive CD8 T cells. 5' RACE with UMI labels generated the TRB cDNA libraries. Following a re-call of the 5' RACE reads, TCRdb has one entry per CDR3 protein and lacks DNA. This sample's table reports 100,000 to 150,000 distinct CDR3 sequences. Sequences were obtained from naive CXCR3- CD8+ T cells from blood. Subset noted: CD45RO-CCR7+CD27+CD95- naive CD8+ T cells lacking CXCR3 (TNR3-). The receptors were gathered from a human donor in good health. Some clones in this sample may be carry-over from other donors' samples.

The rearrangement uses TRBV12-3 or TRBV12-4 and TRBJ2-6; no DNA is available, so the TRBD2 call from TCRdb remains unchecked. The CDR3 is 15 residues long. The CDR3 is CASREGGSGANVLTF.

The V call is TRBV30, the J call TRBJ1-1. Germline-derived CDR1 and CDR2 are GTSNPN and SVGIG (reference sequence). The CDR3 runs to 16 residues. CDR3 loop: CAWSIGGRARVTEAFF.

The V and J genes are TRBV7-6 and TRBJ2-1; no DNA is available, so the TRBD2 call from TCRdb remains unchecked. CDR3 size: 16 residues. The germline CDR1 and CDR2 sequences are SGHVS and FNYEAQ. The chain's CDR3 is CASRALISGSCNEQFF.

The V and J genes are TRBV29-1 and TRBJ2-1; the TCRdb call, TRBD2, lacks DNA for checking. The CDR3 consists of 19 residues. Germline values: CDR1 SQVTM, CDR2 ANQGSEA. This chain's CDR3 is CSGSTQTLAGGLPGREQFF.

The rearrangement uses TRBV7-9 and TRBJ1-1; the D call from TCRdb, TRBD1, cannot be confirmed without DNA. This CDR3 is built from 16 residues. Germline CDR1 SEHNR, CDR2 FQNEAQ (reference sequence). The CDR3 reads CASSGPAGTVNTEAFF.

The chain is built from TRBV5-1 and TRBJ1-1. This CDR3 comprises 15 residues. Germline-derived CDR1 and CDR2 are SGHRS and YFSETQ. The CDR3 protein is CASSLGFTENTEAFF.

The genes are TRBV28 and TRBJ1-1; lacking DNA, the TRBD1 call made by TCRdb goes unchecked. Germline CDR1 is MDHEN and CDR2 is SYDVKM. The CDR3 has 15 residues. CDR3 sequence reads: CASDPGRGINTEAFF.

This chain uses TRBV7-9 with TRBJ1-4. CDR1 and CDR2 from the germline V gene are SEHNR and FQNEAQ (reference sequence). The length of the CDR3 is 16 residues. The CDR3 loop is CASSLSGSPLEEKLFF.

This chain uses TRBV7-2 with TRBJ2-1; the D gene TCRdb calls, TRBD1, cannot be checked with no DNA. Germline V CDR1 and CDR2: SGHTA, FQGNSA. The CDR3 consists of 13 residues. The CDR3 loop reads CASSLVTGGEQFF.

The chain carries TRBV7-8 and TRBJ2-5. Germline V CDR1 and CDR2: SGHVS, FQNEAQ. The CDR3 sequence is 14 residues long. CDR3 sequence reads: CASSSRASQETQYF.

CDR3 loop: CASSFLPGTGLTDTQYF. The V gene is TRBV28, the J gene TRBJ2-3; checking the TCRdb D call of TRBD1 is not possible without DNA. The CDR3 covers 17 residues. Germline CDR1 and CDR2: MDHEN and SYDVKM.

The chain links TRBV6-5 to TRBJ2-6. CDR1 is MNHEY, CDR2 SVGAGI, per germline. This CDR3 is built from 15 residues. This CDR3 is CASSYSSSGADVLTF.

The rearrangement uses TRBV20-1 and TRBJ2-1; absent DNA, TCRdb's TRBD1 call cannot be checked. This CDR3 has 14 residues. Looked up from germline, CDR1 is DFQATT and CDR2 is SNEGSKA (reference sequence). CDR3 protein: CSARRGAPYNEQFF.

The chain is built from TRBV18 and TRBJ2-1; TCRdb selects TRBD1, and the lack of DNA leaves this call unchecked. CDR3 length equals 15 residues. CDR1 KGHSH and CDR2 LQKENI come from the germline V gene. This chain's CDR3 is CASSQGPSSYNEQFF.

The gene calls are TRBV6-5 and TRBJ1-2; TCRdb selects TRBD1, and the lack of DNA leaves this call unchecked. Germline CDR1 reads MNHEY; CDR2 reads SVGAGI. CDR3 length equals 14 residues. CDR3 sequence reads: CASSPTTEIYGYTF.

V gene TRBV28 combines with J gene TRBJ1-1; TCRdb selects TRBD1, and the lack of DNA leaves this call unchecked. There are 12 residues in the CDR3. Germline CDR1 reads MDHEN; CDR2 reads SYDVKM. The CDR3 loop is CASSLSGDKAFF.

The chain couples TRBV5-8 to TRBJ1-1. The germline V gene encodes CDR1 SGHTS and CDR2 YDEGEE. The CDR3 contains 13 residues. CDR3 protein: CAPSSGRNTEAFF. The whole variable domain, remainder taken from reference TRBV5-8 and TRBJ1-1, is EAGVTQSPTHLIKTRGQQATLRCSPISGHTSVYWYQQALGLGLQFLLWYDEGEERNRGNFPPRFSGRQFPNYSSELNVNALELEDSALYLCAPSSGRNTEAFFGQGTRLTVV.

The J gene is TRBJ2-5, the V gene TRBV14; TCRdb's D gene call, TRBD1, goes unchecked for lack of DNA. Germline loops: CDR1 SGHDN, CDR2 FVKESK. The CDR3 runs to 17 residues. CDR3 amino acids: CASSQDTSSGRGETQYF.

V usage is TRBV27 and J usage is TRBJ2-1; as DNA is missing, the TRBD2 call by TCRdb cannot be tested. This CDR3 region has 17 residues. The germline V gene has CDR1 MNHEY and CDR2 SMNVEV (reference sequence). The CDR3 here is CASSYGPGLAAYNEQFF.

The V and J genes are TRBV7-9 and TRBJ2-1; TCRdb's D call, TRBD1, is unchecked because there is no DNA. CDR1 and CDR2 from the germline V gene are SEHNR and FQNEAQ (reference sequence). The CDR3 extends over 14 amino acids. The CDR3: CASSQPIRGNEQFF.

J is TRBJ2-3 and V is TRBV28. Germline-derived CDR1 and CDR2 are MDHEN and SYDVKM. CDR3 length equals 16 residues. CDR3 residues: CASSSRQATSTDTQYF.

This chain joins TRBV18 and TRBJ2-5; absent DNA, TCRdb's TRBD1 call cannot be checked. CDR3 length equals 13 residues. The germline CDR1 and CDR2 sequences are KGHSH and LQKENI. The CDR3 is CASSGTGEETQYF.

This chain connects TRBV28 to TRBJ2-7; TCRdb's D call of TRBD2 is untestable without DNA. The CDR3 length is 15 residues. Germline V lookup: CDR1 MDHEN, CDR2 SYDVKM. CDR3 loop: CASSHPRAGVYEQYF.

This rearrangement joins TRBV6-5 to TRBJ1-1. The CDR3 has 15 amino acids. Per the germline V gene, CDR1 is MNHEY and CDR2 is SVGAGI. The CDR3 loop reads CASSYSSGPSTEAFF.

The chain has TRBV5-1 and TRBJ1-1; TCRdb's D gene call, TRBD1, goes unchecked for lack of DNA. The CDR3 loop spans 15 amino acids. CDR1 SGHRS and CDR2 YFSETQ come from the germline V gene. CDR3 amino acids: CASSGRTGAATEAFF.

The CDR3 sequence: CASSPGHPHNQPQHF. The V call is TRBV12-3 or TRBV12-4, the J call TRBJ1-5; TCRdb's D call of TRBD1 is untestable without DNA. The length of the CDR3 is 15 residues.